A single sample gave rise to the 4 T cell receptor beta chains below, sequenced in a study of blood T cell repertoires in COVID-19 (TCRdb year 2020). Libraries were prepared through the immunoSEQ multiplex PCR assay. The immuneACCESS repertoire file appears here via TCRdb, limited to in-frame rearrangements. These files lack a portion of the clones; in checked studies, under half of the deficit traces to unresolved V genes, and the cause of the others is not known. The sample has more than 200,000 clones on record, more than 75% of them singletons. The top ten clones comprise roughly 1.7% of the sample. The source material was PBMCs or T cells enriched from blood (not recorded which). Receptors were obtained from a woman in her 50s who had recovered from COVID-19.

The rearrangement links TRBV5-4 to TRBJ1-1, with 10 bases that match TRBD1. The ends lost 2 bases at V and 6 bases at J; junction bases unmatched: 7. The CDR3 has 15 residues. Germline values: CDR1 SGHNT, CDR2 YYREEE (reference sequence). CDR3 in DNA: TGTGCCAGCAGCTTTGGGACAGGGGAAGGCTCTGAAGCTTTCTTT. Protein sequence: CASSFGTGEGSEAFF.

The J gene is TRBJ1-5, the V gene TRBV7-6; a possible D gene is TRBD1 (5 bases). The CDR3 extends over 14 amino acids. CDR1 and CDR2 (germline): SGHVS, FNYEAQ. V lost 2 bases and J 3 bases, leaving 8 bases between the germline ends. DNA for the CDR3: TGTGCCAGCAGCTTACCAGGGTTCAATCAGCCCCAGCATTTT. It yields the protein CASSLPGFNQPQHF.

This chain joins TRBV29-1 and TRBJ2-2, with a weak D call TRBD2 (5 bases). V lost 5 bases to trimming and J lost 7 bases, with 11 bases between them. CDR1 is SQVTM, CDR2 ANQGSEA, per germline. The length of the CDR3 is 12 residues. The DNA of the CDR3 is TGCAGCGTTCGATTAGGAGGCGGGGAGCTGTTTTTT. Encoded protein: CSVRLGGGELFF.

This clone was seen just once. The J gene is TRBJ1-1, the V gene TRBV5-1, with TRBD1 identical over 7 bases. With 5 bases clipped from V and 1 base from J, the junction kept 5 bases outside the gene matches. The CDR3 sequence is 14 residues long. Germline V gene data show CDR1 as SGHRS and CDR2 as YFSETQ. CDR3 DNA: TGCGCCAGCAGGCCAGGGGGGCCGAACACTGAAGCTTTCTTT. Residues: CASRPGGPNTEAFF. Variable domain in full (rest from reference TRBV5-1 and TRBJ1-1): KAGVTQTPRYLIKTRGQQVTLSCSPISGHRSVSWYQQTPGQGLQFLFEYFSETQRNKGNFPGRFSGRQFSNSRSEMNVSTLELGDSALYLCASRPGGPNTEAFFGQGTRLTVV.